Detailed here is one TCR delta chain. Its antigen is unidentified. The junction departs from the called germline gene at one end, perhaps through a read error. Different DNA sequences within this sample yield the same CDR3. CDR1 is TSWWSYY, CDR2 QGS, per germline. The CDR3 contains 16 residues. The data are from a study of γδ T cells in repeated Plasmodium falciparum infection. Study details: Age- and gender-matched Australian children served as comparison for malaria-exposed Malian children. Study results and caveats: Waves of new clonotype selection appeared after repeated controlled infections in Vdelta2-negative, largely Vdelta1+, gammadelta T cells. Compared with Australian children, Malian Vdelta2-negative repertoires seemed more clonal, less diverse, less shared.

TCRdb processed the multiplex PCR reads again with the CATT caller. The profile shows roughly 50,000 delta-chain clones, about 1.5% of them singletons. Bulk repertoires came from Vgamma9/Vdelta2+ or Vdelta2-negative gammadelta T cells flow-sorted from PBMC. The TCR sequence derives from a pool of human donors (malaria-infected and uninfected, not separated). Material: gamma-delta T cells from blood. The gene calls are TRDV1 and TRDJ1, with D maybe TRDD3 (5 bases). CDR3 nucleotide sequence: TGTGCTCTTGGGGAGCTGGAGGTGGGGTCCGCCGATAAGCTCATCTTT. Translating gives CALGELEVGSADKLIF.